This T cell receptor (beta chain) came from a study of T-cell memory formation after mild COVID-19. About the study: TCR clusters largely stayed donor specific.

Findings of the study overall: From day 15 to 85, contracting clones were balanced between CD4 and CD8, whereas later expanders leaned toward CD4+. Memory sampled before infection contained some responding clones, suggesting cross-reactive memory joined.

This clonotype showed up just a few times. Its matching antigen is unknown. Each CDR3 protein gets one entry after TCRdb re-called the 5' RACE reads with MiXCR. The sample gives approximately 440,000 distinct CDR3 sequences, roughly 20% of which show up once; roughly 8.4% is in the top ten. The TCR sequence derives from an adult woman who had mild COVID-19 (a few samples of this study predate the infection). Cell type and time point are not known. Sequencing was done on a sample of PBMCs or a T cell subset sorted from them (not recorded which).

CDR3 sequence (DNA): TGTGCCAGCAGTTATACTACAGGGGTCCTCTACGAGCAGTACTTC. Its translation: CASSYTTGVLYEQYF. This chain uses TRBV5-5 with TRBJ2-7, with 7 bases lining up with TRBD1. The V and J ends lost 5 bases and 3 bases, in that order; junction bases with no gene match: 11. In germline, CDR1 is SGHKS, CDR2 YYEKEE (reference sequence). This CDR3 has 15 amino acids.